This TCR beta chain stems from a study of T cell repertoires in cytomegalovirus infection. On the study more broadly: As its CMV epitopes, the study selected recently identified HLA-C-restricted and well-studied HLA-B-restricted targets. Signatures in public TCR beta sequences pointed to both CMV infection and matching HLA type. General study results and limits: The cumulative frequency of public TCR beta families identified carriers of CMV plus the relevant HLA. The study found HLA-C-restricted CMV-specific TCR beta clonotypes dominating the ex vivo response.

Each CDR3 protein is one row after TCRdb ran MiXCR on the reads. The data show approximately 390,000 distinct CDR3 sequences, approximately 30% seen once. This clonotype was observed many times. The target antigen is unknown. There are 15 residues in the CDR3. From germline, CDR1 is SGHTA and CDR2 FQGNSA. The ends were cut back, 1 base at V and 9 bases at J, with 15 bases in the middle. This receptor was taken from a human donor in good health (CMV status not recorded). Some clones in this sample may be carry-over from other donors' samples. The chain is built from TRBV7-2 and TRBJ1-4; D call uncertain. Source: cultured PBMCs, taken from culture after CMV antigen stimulation. The CDR3 DNA sequence: TGTGCCAGCAGCTTAGGTAGTGGGATAGCTAAAAAACTGTTTTTT. It specifies CASSLGSGIAKKLFF.